This TCR beta chain is drawn from a study of memory CD4+ T cells and cytomegalovirus serostatus. The sort gate was single viable CD3+CD4+CD8-CD45RO+ cells for memory CD4+ T cells. The trim removed 3 bases at V and 4 bases at J, leaving 6 bases unmatched. This CDR3 has 16 residues. Germline CDR1 is KGHSH and CDR2 is LQKENI. Data came from immunoSEQ multiplex PCR; TCRdb stores just in-frame clones and leaves some out. The sample carries 40,000 to 55,000 clones, more than 70% recorded once. The sequencing sample was made of memory CD4+ T cells from blood. The gene calls are TRBV18 and TRBJ2-2; 9 bases fit TRBD1. The TCR originated in an adult in good health and CMV-seropositive. CDR3 loop: CASSPGTGTGTGELFF. Here the CDR3 DNA reads TGTGCCAGCTCACCCGGGACAGGGACGGGCACCGGGGAGCTGTTTTTT.